What follows describes a single T cell receptor (beta chain). Its antigen is not identified. The data were obtained in a study of cytomegalovirus exposure and HLA in healthy donors. Researchers ran the PCR with 60 Vbeta and 13 Jbeta primers. Repertoires were generated with immunoSEQ multiplex PCR, while TCRdb's copy carries only in-frame clones and drops some. The top ten hold 1.7% of the sample, which has some 240,000 clones, approximately 91% seen once. Study-wide findings and caveats: Roughly uniform depth of sequencing across donors was assumed in presence/absence analyses. TCR beta chain V- and J-gene trimming was linked, in a later analysis, to a missense variant in DCLRE1C. It was likely that a cluster of highly shared sequence variants was a sequencing artifact.

The V and J ends lost 10 bases and 5 bases respectively, with 21 bases between them. The CDR3 is 14 amino acids. The germline gives CDR1 SEHNR, CDR2 FQNEAQ (reference sequence). The sequenced sample consisted of PBMCs. This clonotype was sampled from a girl aged 2-10 years in good health and CMV-seronegative. The chain recombines TRBV7-9 with TRBJ2-7, with TRBD1 as a possible D gene (6 bases). This chain's CDR3 is CATLGIQGSHEQYF. The CDR3 nucleotides read TGTGCCACCTTGGGGATACAGGGAAGTCACGAGCAGTACTTC.